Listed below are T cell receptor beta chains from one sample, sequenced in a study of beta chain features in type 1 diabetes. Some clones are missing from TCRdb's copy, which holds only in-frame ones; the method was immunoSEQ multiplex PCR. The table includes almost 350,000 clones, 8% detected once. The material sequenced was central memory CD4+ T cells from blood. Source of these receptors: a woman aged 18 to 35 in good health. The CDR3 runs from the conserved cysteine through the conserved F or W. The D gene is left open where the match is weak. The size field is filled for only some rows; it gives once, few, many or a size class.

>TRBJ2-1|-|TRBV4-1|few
TGCGCCAGCAGCCAGGAGTGGGGAGAGCAGTTCTTC
CASSQEWGEQFF
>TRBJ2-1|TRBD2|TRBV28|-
TGTGCCAGCAGCCCGACTAGCGGTTCCCAATGGCTCTACAATGAGCAGTTCTTC
CASSPTSGSQWLYNEQFF
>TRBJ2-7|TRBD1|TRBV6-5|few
TGTGCCAGCAGTTACTCTAACGGACAGGGTCACGAGCAGTACTTC
CASSYSNGQGHEQYF
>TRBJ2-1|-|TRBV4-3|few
TGCGCCAGCAGCCAAGCTGCGGGCGGGGCCGGTCCTCAGTTCTTC
CASSQAAGGAGPQFF
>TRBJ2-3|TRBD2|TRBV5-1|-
TGCGCCAGCAGCTTTGGGAGGGCCGAAGATACGCAGTATTTT
CASSFGRAEDTQYF
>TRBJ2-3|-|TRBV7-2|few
TGTGCCAGCAGCTTAGATGGTACCGGGAGTTACGCAGATACGCAGTATTTT
CASSLDGTGSYADTQYF
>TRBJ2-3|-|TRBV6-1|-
TGTGCCAGCAGAGCGGGACAGTACACAGATACGCAGTATTTT
CASRAGQYTDTQYF
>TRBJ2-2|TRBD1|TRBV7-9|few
TGTGCCAGCAGTTCTCGGGACAGGATAATTGGCGGGGAGCTGTTTTTT
CASSSRDRIIGGELFF
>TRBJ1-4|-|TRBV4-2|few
TGTGCCAGCAGCCAAGGGCCCGTAACTAATGAAAAACTGTTTTTT
CASSQGPVTNEKLFF
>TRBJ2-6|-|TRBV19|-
TGTGCCAGTAGGACCCTTGGCGGTGGGGCCAACGTCCTGACTTTC
CASRTLGGGANVLTF
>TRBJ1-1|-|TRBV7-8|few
TGTGCCAGCAGCTTAGCGCGGGGAGTTGAAGCTTTCTTT
CASSLARGVEAFF
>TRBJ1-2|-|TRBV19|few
TGTGCCAGTAGCCCAATCGGGACGGAAAGGAACTATGGCTACACCTTC
CASSPIGTERNYGYTF
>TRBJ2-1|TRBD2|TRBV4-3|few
TGCGCCAGCTCTCCGGGACTATGGCGGGAGTTTGGGGCCAATGAGCAGTTCTTC
CASSPGLWREFGANEQFF
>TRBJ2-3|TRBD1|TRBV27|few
TGTGCCAGCAGTACAAGGGACAGGGGGACAGATACGCAGTATTTT
CASSTRDRGTDTQYF
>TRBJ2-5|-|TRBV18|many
TGTGCCAGCACGCGGTCCCGGGAGACCCAGTACTTC
CASTRSRETQYF
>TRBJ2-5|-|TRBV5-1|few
TGCGCCAGCAGCAATACAGGGATTGGGGAGACCCAGTACTTC
CASSNTGIGETQYF
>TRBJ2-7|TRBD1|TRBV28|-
TGTGCCAGCATTCCGGGACAGGGGTACGAGCAGTACTTC
CASIPGQGYEQYF
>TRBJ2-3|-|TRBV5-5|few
TGCGCCAGCAGCCAAGATCGAAGAACGCAGTATTTT
CASSQDRRTQYF
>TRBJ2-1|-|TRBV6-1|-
TGTGCCAGCACCACTATGGATGAGCAGTTCTTC
CASTTMDEQFF
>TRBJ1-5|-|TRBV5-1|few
TGCGCCAGCAGCCCCACAGGGAGCAATCAGCCCCAGCATTTT
CASSPTGSNQPQHF
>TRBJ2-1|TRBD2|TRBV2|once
TGTGCCAGCCAGCCCGGGGGGGGTTGGAATGAGCAGTTCTTC
CASQPGGGWNEQFF
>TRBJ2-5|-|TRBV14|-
TGTGCCAGCAGCCAAGTCCGGAATAGCGGAAGAAGGGTTGAGACCCAGTACTTC
CASSQVRNSGRRVETQYF
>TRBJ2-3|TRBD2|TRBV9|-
TGTGCCAGCAGCGCGCGGGAGGGCCGATCAGATACGCAGTATTTT
CASSAREGRSDTQYF
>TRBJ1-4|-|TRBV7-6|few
TGTGCCAGCAGCTTATCGCCGGTCGAGACTAATGAAAAACTGTTTTTT
CASSLSPVETNEKLFF
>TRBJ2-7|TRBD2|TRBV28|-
TGTGCCTCTGTGAGCGGGAGGGCCACCTACGAGCAGTACTTC
CASVSGRATYEQYF
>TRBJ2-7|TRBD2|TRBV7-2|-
TGTGCCAGCAGCCCGAGACAGGGTACGTCGCTAGCGGGAAGGAGCGAGCAGTACTTC
CASSPRQGTSLAGRSEQYF
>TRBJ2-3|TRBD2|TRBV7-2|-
TGTGCCAGCAGCTTAAGCGGGAGACCAGATACGCAGTATTTT
CASSLSGRPDTQYF
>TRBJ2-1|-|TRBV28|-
TGTGCCAGCAGGGAGCTTTACAATGAGCAGTTCTTC
CASRELYNEQFF
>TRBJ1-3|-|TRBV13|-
TGTGCCAGCAGCTCCTACAGACAGAGCTCTGGAAACACCATATATTTT
CASSSYRQSSGNTIYF
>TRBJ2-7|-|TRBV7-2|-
TGTGCCAGCAGCCGTGACCCAGGGTTGACCTACGAGCAGTACTTC
CASSRDPGLTYEQYF
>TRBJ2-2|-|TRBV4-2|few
TGTGCCAGCAGCCAAGAAAACACGGTTTCGAACACCGGGGAGCTGTTTTTT
CASSQENTVSNTGELFF
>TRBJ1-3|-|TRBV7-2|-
TGTGCCAGCAGCTTTGGGGGGCAATCTGGAAACACCATATATTTT
CASSFGGQSGNTIYF
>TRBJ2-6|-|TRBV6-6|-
TGTGCCAGCACGTCCAGGGTGGGTGGGGCCAACGTCCTGACTTTC
CASTSRVGGANVLTF
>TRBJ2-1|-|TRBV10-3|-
TGTGCCATCAGCCCCAGCGGTAGCTCCTACAATGAGCAGTTCTTC
CAISPSGSSYNEQFF
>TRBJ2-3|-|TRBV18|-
TGTGCCAGCTCACCACAGGGCAGTTTGACAGATACGCAGTATTTT
CASSPQGSLTDTQYF
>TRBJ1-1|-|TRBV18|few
TGTGCCAGCTCACCCACCCGACAGGTAGTGAACACTGAAGCTTTCTTT
CASSPTRQVVNTEAFF
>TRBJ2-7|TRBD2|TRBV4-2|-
TGTGCCAGCAGCCGATCACAGCGGGAGGGGGGCTACGAGCAGTACTTC
CASSRSQREGGYEQYF
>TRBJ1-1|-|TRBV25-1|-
TGTGCCAGCAGTGGATCGCAGGGGATAAACACTGAAGCTTTCTTT
CASSGSQGINTEAFF
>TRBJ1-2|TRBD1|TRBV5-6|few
TGTGCCAGCAGCCCCGACAGGGTGGGCTATGGCTACACCTTC
CASSPDRVGYGYTF
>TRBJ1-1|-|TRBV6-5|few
TGTGCCAGCAGTCACTCTACTCGGGGTGACACTGAAGCTTTCTTT
CASSHSTRGDTEAFF
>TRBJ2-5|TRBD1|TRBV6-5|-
TGTGCCAGCAGTCCGGGACAGATGCGGGAGACCCAGTACTTC
CASSPGQMRETQYF
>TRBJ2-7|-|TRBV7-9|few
TGTGCCAGCAGCTTTCAAGGGTTTTACGAGCAGTACTTC
CASSFQGFYEQYF
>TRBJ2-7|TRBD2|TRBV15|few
TGTGCCACCAGCAGGATACTAGCGGGAGTCTACGAGCAGTACTTC
CATSRILAGVYEQYF
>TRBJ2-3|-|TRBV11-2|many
TGTGCCAGCAGCCCAGATGGGAGTCATACGCAGTATTTT
CASSPDGSHTQYF
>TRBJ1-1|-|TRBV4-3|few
TGCGCCAGCAGCTGGGGGGGCCAGGACACTGAAGCTTTCTTT
CASSWGGQDTEAFF
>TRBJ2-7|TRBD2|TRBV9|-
TGTGCCGGCAGCCCCGGGACTAGCGTGGCCTACGAGCAGTACTTC
CAGSPGTSVAYEQYF
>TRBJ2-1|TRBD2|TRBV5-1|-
TGCGCCAGCAGGCCGCGACTAGCCCAGTGGGGCTACAATGAGCAGTTCTTC
CASRPRLAQWGYNEQFF
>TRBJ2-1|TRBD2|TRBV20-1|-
TGCAGTGCTAAGGGACTAGCGGGAGTTGTCTTC
CSAKGLAGVVF
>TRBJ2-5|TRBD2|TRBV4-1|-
TGCGCCAGCAGCCGGGGCGCTAGCGGAGCTGAAGAGACCCAGTACTTC
CASSRGASGAEETQYF
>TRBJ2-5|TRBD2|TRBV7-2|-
TGTGCCAGCAGCAAGACTAGCGGGAAAGAGACCCAGTACTTC
CASSKTSGKETQYF
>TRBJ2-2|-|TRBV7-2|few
TGTGCCAGCAGCCCCCCGCGGGGAACGAACACCGGGGAGCTGTTTTTT
CASSPPRGTNTGELFF
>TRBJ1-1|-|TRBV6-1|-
TGTGCCAGCAGTGAATTGCGGGGGTTAGAAGCTTTCTTT
CASSELRGLEAFF
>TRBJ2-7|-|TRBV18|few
TGTGCCAGCTCACCTGTTGGGCGCGAGCAGTACTTC
CASSPVGREQYF